The 8 T cell receptor beta chains presented below share a single source sample, sequenced in a study of blood T cell repertoires in COVID-19. Only in-frame clones appear in the TCRdb table, and some are missing; sequencing was by immunoSEQ multiplex PCR. Of about 200,000 clones listed, around 90% are singletons. Sequences were obtained from peripheral blood. The receptor set was obtained from a man aged 55 to 69 who had recovered from COVID-19.

With respect to this clone: The sample carries other DNA sequences with the same CDR3. V and J are TRBV19 and TRBJ2-5, with 10 nucleotides matching TRBD2. Trimming removed 4 bases from V and 4 bases from J; junction bases left unmatched: 0. The CDR3 length is 13 residues. Germline lookup yields CDR1 LNHDA and CDR2 SQIVND (reference sequence). The CDR3 sequence is CASSRTSGETQYF. CDR3 coding DNA: TGTGCCAGTAGTAGGACTAGCGGAGAGACCCAGTACTTC.

The V call is TRBV19, the J call TRBJ2-2; 9 bases are shared with TRBD2. Germline assignment: CDR1 LNHDA and CDR2 SQIVND (reference sequence). The CDR3 contains 16 residues. V lost 5 bases, J lost 0 bases, and 4 bases stayed unmatched. The CDR3 region is CASSAASGANTGELFF. The CDR3, as DNA: TGTGCCAGTAGTGCCGCTAGCGGGGCGAACACCGGGGAGCTGTTTTTT.

The rearrangement uses TRBV4-2 and TRBJ2-7; 13 nucleotides agree with TRBD2. The V gene's germline CDR1 is LGHNA and CDR2 YNFKEQ. The CDR3 has 18 amino acids. V dropped 1 base and J dropped 0; count of bases not matched to a gene: 6. The CDR3 region has the DNA TGTGCCAGCAGCCAAGTACTAGCGGGGGGGCAAAGCTCCTACGAGCAGTACTTC. This encodes CASSQVLAGGQSSYEQYF.

The chain carries TRBV20-1 and TRBJ2-1; D gene uncertain. CDR3 length: 11 amino acids. V lost 2 bases and J 4 bases, leaving 3 bases between the germline ends. Germline CDR1 DFQATT, CDR2 SNEGSKA (reference sequence). The CDR3 DNA reads as TGCAGTGCTAGACAGTACAATGAGCAGTTCTTC. Protein product: CSARQYNEQFF.

J is TRBJ1-2 and V is TRBV12-3 or TRBV12-4, with TRBD1 matching over 8 bases. V dropped 6 bases and J dropped 4; count of bases not matched to a gene: 4. This CDR3 has 13 amino acids. Here the CDR3 DNA reads TGTGCCAGCAGAAGACAGGGGTTCTATGGCTACACCTTC. Encoded protein: CASRRQGFYGYTF.

This clone was seen only once. The J gene is TRBJ1-1, the V gene TRBV28; 9 positions agree with TRBD1. The V gene's germline CDR1 is MDHEN and CDR2 SYDVKM. V trimming: 8 bases; J trimming: 4 bases; junction bases outside the gene matches: 11. There are 15 residues in the CDR3. Written as DNA, the CDR3 is TGTGCCAGCCGCGGAGGGACAGGGTGGGCCACTGAAGCTTTCTTT. Translation gives CASRGGTGWATEAFF.

The chain carries TRBV5-1 and TRBJ2-7; D may be TRBD2 (5 bases). This CDR3 region has 13 residues. Germline-derived CDR1 and CDR2 are SGHRS and YFSETQ. Trimming took off 0 bases at V and 3 bases at J, with 7 bases between the two ends. The CDR3 spells CASSLAEGYEQYF. CDR3 coding DNA: TGCGCCAGCAGCTTGGCCGAGGGCTACGAGCAGTACTTC.

A word on this clone: The germline gene is not matched at one end of the junction; a read error may be the cause. The chain has TRBV12-3 or TRBV12-4 and TRBJ1-1; D is unresolved. The CDR3 has 13 amino acids. CDR3 sequence: CASRLGRNTEAFF. The CDR3 nucleotides read TGTGCCAGCAGGTTAGGTCGGAACACTGAAGCTTTCTTT.